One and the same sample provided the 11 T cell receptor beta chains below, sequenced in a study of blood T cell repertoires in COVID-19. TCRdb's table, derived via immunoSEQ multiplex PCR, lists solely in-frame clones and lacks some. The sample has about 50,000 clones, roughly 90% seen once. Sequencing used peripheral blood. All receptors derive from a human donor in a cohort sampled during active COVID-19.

The CDR3 DNA follows: TGTGCCAGCAGCCGACAGATCTACAATGAGCAGTTCTTC. As protein: CASSRQIYNEQFF. The chain employs TRBV14 and TRBJ2-1, with D possibly being TRBD1 (5 bases). Between the trimmed V and J ends, which lost 4 bases and 3 bases, there was a span of 7 bases. This CDR3 has 13 amino acids. Germline assignment: CDR1 SGHDN and CDR2 FVKESK.

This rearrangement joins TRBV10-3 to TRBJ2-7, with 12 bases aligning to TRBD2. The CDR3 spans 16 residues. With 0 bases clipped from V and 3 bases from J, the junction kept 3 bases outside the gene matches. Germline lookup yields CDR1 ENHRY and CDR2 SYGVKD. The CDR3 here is CAISESTSGRLYEQYF. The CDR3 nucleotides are TGTGCCATCAGTGAGTCGACTAGCGGGAGACTCTACGAGCAGTACTTC.

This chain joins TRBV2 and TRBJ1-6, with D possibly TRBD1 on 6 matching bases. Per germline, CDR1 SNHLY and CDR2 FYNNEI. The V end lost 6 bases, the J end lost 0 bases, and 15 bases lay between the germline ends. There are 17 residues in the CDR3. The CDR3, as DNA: TGTGCCAGCAGCCCCCGGGACACCTTCTCCTATAATTCACCCCTCCACTTT. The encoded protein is CASSPRDTFSYNSPLHF.

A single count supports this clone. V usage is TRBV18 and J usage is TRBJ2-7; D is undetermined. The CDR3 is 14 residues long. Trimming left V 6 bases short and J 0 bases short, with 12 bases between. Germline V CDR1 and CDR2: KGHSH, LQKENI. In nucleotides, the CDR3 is TGTGCCAGCTCTCGACATCAGGCCTCCTACGAGCAGTACTTC. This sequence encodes CASSRHQASYEQYF. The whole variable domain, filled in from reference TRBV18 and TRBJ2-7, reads NAGVMQNPRHLVRRRGQEARLRCSPMKGHSHVYWYRQLPEEGLKFMVYLQKENIIDESGMPKERFSAEFPKEGPSILRIQQVVRGDSAAYFCASSRHQASYEQYFGPGTRLTVT.

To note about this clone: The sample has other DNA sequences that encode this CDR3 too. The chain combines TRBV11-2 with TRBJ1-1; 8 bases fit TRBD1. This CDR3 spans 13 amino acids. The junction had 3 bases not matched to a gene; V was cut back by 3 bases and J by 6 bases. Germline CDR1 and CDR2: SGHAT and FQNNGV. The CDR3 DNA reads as TGTGCCAGCAGCTTGGACAGGGATTCTGAAGCTTTCTTT. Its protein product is CASSLDRDSEAFF. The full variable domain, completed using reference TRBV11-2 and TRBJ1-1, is EAGVAQSPRYKIIEKRQSVAFWCNPISGHATLYWYQQILGQGPKLLIQFQNNGVVDDSQLPKDRFSAERLKGVDSTLKIQPAKLEDSAVYLCASSLDRDSEAFFGQGTRLTVV.

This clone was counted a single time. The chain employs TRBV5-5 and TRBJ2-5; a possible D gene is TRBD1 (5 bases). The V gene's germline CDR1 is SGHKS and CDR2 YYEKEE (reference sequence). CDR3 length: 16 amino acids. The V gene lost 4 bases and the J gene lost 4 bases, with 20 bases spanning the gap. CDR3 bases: TGTGCCAGCAGCCCCCGGTGGGGCGGCAGGGTAGAGACCCAGTACTTC. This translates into CASSPRWGGRVETQYF.

CDR3 sequence reads: CASSLEAGQGAWDTEAFF. DNA of the CDR3: TGTGCCAGCAGCCTAGAAGCTGGACAGGGGGCGTGGGACACTGAAGCTTTCTTT. V and J are TRBV3-1 (or the pseudogene TRBV3-2) and TRBJ1-1; 11 bases agree with TRBD1. With 4 bases clipped from V and 3 bases from J, the junction kept 13 bases outside the gene matches. Germline values: CDR1 LGHDT, CDR2 YNNKEL (reference sequence). This CDR3 has 18 amino acids.

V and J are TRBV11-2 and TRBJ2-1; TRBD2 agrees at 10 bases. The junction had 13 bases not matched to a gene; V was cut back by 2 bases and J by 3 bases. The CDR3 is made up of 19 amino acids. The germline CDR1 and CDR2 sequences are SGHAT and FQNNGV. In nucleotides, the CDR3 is TGTGCCAGCAGCTTATCGAGCGGGGGGGCTTTTGTCAACTACAATGAGCAGTTCTTC. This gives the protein CASSLSSGGAFVNYNEQFF.

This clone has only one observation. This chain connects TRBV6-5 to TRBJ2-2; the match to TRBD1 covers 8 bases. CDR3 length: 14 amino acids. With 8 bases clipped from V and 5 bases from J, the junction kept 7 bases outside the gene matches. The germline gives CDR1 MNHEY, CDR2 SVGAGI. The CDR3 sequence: CASPGQGRTGELFF. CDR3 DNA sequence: TGTGCCAGCCCCGGACAGGGTCGGACCGGGGAGCTGTTTTTT.

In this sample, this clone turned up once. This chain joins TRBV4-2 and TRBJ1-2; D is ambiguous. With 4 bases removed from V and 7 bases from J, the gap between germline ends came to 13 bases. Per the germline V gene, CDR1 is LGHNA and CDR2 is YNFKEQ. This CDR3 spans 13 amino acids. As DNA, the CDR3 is TGTGCCAGCAGCCTCCTGGCCCGGGGTGGCTACACCTTC. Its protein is CASSLLARGGYTF.

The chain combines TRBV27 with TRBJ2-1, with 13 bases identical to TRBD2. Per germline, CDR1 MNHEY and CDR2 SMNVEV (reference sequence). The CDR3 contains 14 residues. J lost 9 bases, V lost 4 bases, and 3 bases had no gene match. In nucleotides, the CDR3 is TGTGCCAGCAGTTCCGGACTAGCGGGGGCTGAGCAGTTCTTC. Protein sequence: CASSSGLAGAEQFF.